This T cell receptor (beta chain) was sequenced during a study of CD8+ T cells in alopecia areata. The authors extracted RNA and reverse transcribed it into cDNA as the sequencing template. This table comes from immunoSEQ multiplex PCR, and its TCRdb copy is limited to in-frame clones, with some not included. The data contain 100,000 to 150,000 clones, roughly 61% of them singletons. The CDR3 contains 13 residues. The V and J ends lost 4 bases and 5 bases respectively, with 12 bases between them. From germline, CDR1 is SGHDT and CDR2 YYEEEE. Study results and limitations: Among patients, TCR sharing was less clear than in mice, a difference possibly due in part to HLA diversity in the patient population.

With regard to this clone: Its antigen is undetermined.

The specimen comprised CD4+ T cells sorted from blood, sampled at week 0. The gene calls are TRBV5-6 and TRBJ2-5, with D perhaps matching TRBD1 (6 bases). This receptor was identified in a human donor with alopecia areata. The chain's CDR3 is CASSPQGGETQYF. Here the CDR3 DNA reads TGTGCCAGCAGCCCACAGGGTGGGGAGACCCAGTACTTC. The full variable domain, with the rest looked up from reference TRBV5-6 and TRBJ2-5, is DAGVTQSPTHLIKTRGQQVTLRCSPKSGHDTVSWYQQALGQGPQFIFQYYEEEERQRGNFPDRFSGHQFPNYSSELNVNALLLGDSALYLCASSPQGGETQYFGPGTRLLVL.